This T cell receptor (beta chain) was documented in a study of T-cell memory formation after mild COVID-19. Study results and limitations: Contracting clones from day 15 to 85 had balanced CD4/CD8; later expanders favoured CD4+.

5'RACE, which relied on constant-segment primers, yielded TCR alpha and TCR beta cDNA libraries carrying sample barcodes and UMIs. TCRdb reprocessed the 5' RACE reads via MiXCR and lists one record per CDR3 protein. Altogether just over 400,000 distinct CDR3 sequences are present, about a quarter being singletons, with the ten largest covering around 13%. This clonotype was seen many times. No antigen is known for it. Trimming removed 2 bases at V and 3 bases at J, with 11 bases between. The CDR3 sequence is 14 residues long. CDR1 is SGHDN and CDR2 is FVKESK in the germline V gene. The source of this sequence is an adult woman who had mild COVID-19 (a few samples of this study predate the infection). Cell type and time point are not known. Sequenced sample: PBMCs or a T cell subset sorted from them (not recorded which). The genes are TRBV14 and TRBJ2-7, with D possibly TRBD1 on 6 matching bases. CDR3 loop: CASSQQTRGYEQYF. In DNA, the CDR3 is TGTGCCAGCAGCCAACAAACCAGGGGCTACGAGCAGTACTTC.